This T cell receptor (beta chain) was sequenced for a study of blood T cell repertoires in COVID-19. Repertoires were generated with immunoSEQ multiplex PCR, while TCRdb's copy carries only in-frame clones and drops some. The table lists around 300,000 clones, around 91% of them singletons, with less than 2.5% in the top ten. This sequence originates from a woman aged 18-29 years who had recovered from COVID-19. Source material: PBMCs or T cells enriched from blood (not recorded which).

CDR3 amino acids: CASSLASGLRTEAFF. CDR3 nucleotides: TGTGCCAGCAGCTTAGCTTCGGGTCTGCGCACTGAAGCTTTCTTT. The chain employs TRBV11-1 and TRBJ1-1; the D is unclear. The CDR3 consists of 15 residues. Germline loops: CDR1 SGHAT, CDR2 FQDESV (reference sequence). The ends were cut back, 0 bases at V and 4 bases at J, with 12 bases in the middle.